The 9 T cell receptor beta chains below were found in one sample sequenced in a study of STAT5B mutations in CD4+ large granular lymphocyte leukemia. Method: immunoSEQ multiplex PCR; TCRdb's copy keeps in-frame clones and lacks some. This sample has tens of thousands of clones; roughly 79% occur once, and the top ten carry 4.4%. The sample taken for sequencing was CD4+ T cells from blood buffy coats. These receptors originate from a human donor in good health.

This rearrangement joins TRBV5-4 to TRBJ2-3; 14 bases are shared with TRBD2. The CDR3 loop spans 18 amino acids. The germline CDR1 and CDR2 sequences are SGHNT and YYREEE (reference sequence). Trimming removed 4 bases from V and 5 bases from J; junction bases left unmatched: 12. The CDR3 nucleotides read TGTGCCAGCAGCCACGGGACTAGCGGGAGAGGGGGGGGAGATACGCAGTATTTT. The encoded protein is CASSHGTSGRGGGDTQYF.

The chain combines TRBV30 with TRBJ2-7; D unresolved. V lost 0 bases, J lost 2 bases, and 8 bases lay in between. Looked up from germline, CDR1 is GTSNPN and CDR2 is SVGIG (reference sequence). The CDR3 runs to 13 residues. The CDR3 DNA reads TGTGCCTGGAGTGTGAAAGGTACCTACGAGCAGTACTTC. This encodes CAWSVKGTYEQYF.

This clone came up once. The chain links TRBV4-3 to TRBJ2-3, with TRBD1 identical over 7 bases. Trimming cost V 1 base and J 1 base; bases outside gene matches: 2. The CDR3 length is 15 residues. CDR1 is LGHNA, CDR2 YSLEER, per germline. In DNA form, the CDR3 reads TGCGCCAGCAGCCAAGGGGGACAGCGCACAGATACGCAGTATTTT. Translation: CASSQGGQRTDTQYF.

The genes are TRBV6-1 and TRBJ1-3; D perhaps matches TRBD1 (6 bases). Germline assignment: CDR1 MNHNS and CDR2 SASEGT. The germline V and J ends were trimmed by 4 bases and 6 bases, with 13 bases remaining between them. This CDR3 contains 14 residues. CDR3 in DNA: TGTGCCAGCAGTGGGCAACAGGGTGCAAACACCATATATTTT. It translates to CASSGQQGANTIYF.

This chain connects TRBV7-8 to TRBJ2-7; D is uncertain. The germline V gene encodes CDR1 SGHVS and CDR2 FQNEAQ. Trimming shortened V by 2 bases and J by 5 bases, and 13 bases separated the two germline ends. The CDR3 has 14 residues. CDR3 DNA: TGTGCCAGCAGCTTATCCGACCCGGAAAACGAGCAGTACTTC. Encoded protein: CASSLSDPENEQYF.

V usage is TRBV5-4 and J usage is TRBJ2-7; D not certain. The CDR3 is made up of 15 amino acids. Trimming left V 0 bases short and J 4 bases short, with 14 bases between. Germline V gene lookup returns CDR1 SGHNT and CDR2 YYREEE (reference sequence). The CDR3 sequence is CASSLAAVADYEQYF. The CDR3 region has the DNA TGTGCCAGCAGCTTGGCGGCTGTTGCGGATTACGAGCAGTACTTC.

The chain is built from TRBV19 and TRBJ1-1; possible D gene TRBD1, 5 bases. This CDR3 has 15 residues. The germline gives CDR1 LNHDA, CDR2 SQIVND (reference sequence). V shed 4 bases and J shed 2 bases, with 14 bases lying between them. The CDR3 DNA is TGTGCCAGTAGTAAGCAGGGCACAACCAACACTGAAGCTTTCTTT. Protein: CASSKQGTTNTEAFF. Combining the CDR3 with reference TRBV19 and TRBJ1-1 gives the whole variable domain DGGITQSPKYLFRKEGQNVTLSCEQNLNHDAMYWYRQDPGQGLRLIYYSQIVNDFQKGDIAEGYSVSREKKESFPLTVTSAQKNPTAFYLCASSKQGTTNTEAFFGQGTRLTVV.

The V call is TRBV7-9, the J call TRBJ1-4; D unresolved. Looked up from germline, CDR1 is SEHNR and CDR2 is FQNEAQ (reference sequence). The V end lost 5 bases, the J end lost 5 bases, and 12 bases lay between the germline ends. The CDR3 spans 14 residues. The CDR3 bases are TGTGCCAGCAGCGTAATGACCCTCAATGAAAAACTGTTTTTT. Amino acids: CASSVMTLNEKLFF. The full variable domain, rest sourced from reference TRBV7-9 and TRBJ1-4, is DTGVSQNPRHKITKRGQNVTFRCDPISEHNRLYWYRQTLGQGPEFLTYFQNEAQLEKSRLLSDRFSAERPKGSFSTLEIQRTEQGDSAMYLCASSVMTLNEKLFFGSGTQLSVL.

This clone occurred once. The chain combines TRBV6-5 with TRBJ2-1; D is unclear. The ends were cut back, 2 bases at V and 6 bases at J, with 8 bases in the middle. Germline V CDR1 and CDR2: MNHEY, SVGAGI. The CDR3 is 13 residues long. The CDR3 sequence: CASSYPASNEQFF. The CDR3 DNA follows: TGTGCCAGCAGTTACCCTGCGTCCAATGAGCAGTTCTTC.